This is a list of T cell receptor beta chains from one sample in a study of T cells expressing NK-cell markers. TCRdb re-called the 5' RACE reads; one entry per CDR3 protein, DNA not given. Its table records about 260,000 distinct CDR3 sequences. Material for sequencing was blood T cells: a sorted CD56 or NKG2C T cell subset, CD4+ or CD8+ T cells, or bulk PBMC T cells (not recorded which). These receptors were collected from a woman between 18 and 75 years old in good health. The CDR3 runs from the conserved cysteine through the conserved F or W.

>15|TRBJ2-5|TRBV30
CALTAGLAGVETQYF
>14|TRBJ1-6|TRBV7-2
CASSLQGGVSPLHF
>11|TRBJ1-1|TRBV6-6
CASSYSPEAFF
>14|TRBJ2-7|TRBV20-1
CSAHRDPGSYEQYF
>13|TRBJ1-1|TRBV3-1
CASSQVGGTEAFF
>17|TRBJ1-5|TRBV6-2/TRBV6-3
CASRRQGEAYSNQPQHF
>15|TRBJ1-1|TRBV6-1
CASSPRDRVNTEAFF
>16|TRBJ2-3|TRBV4-1
CASSRGLGGLADTQYF
>12|TRBJ1-4|TRBV6-5
CASGDAYEKLFF
>13|TRBJ2-3|TRBV7-6
CASSLLREHTQYF
>14|TRBJ2-5|TRBV7-2
CASSLGPGGETQYF
>17|TRBJ2-3|TRBV4-3
CASSRQWGELRTDTQYF
>15|TRBJ1-5|TRBV3-1
CASSQAPTEDQPQHF
>14|TRBJ2-1|TRBV20-1
CSARPPSGRDEQFF
>14|TRBJ2-1|TRBV4-1
CASSPAGTTNEQFF
>13|TRBJ2-1|TRBV20-1
CSAPGEGYNEQFF
>13|TRBJ2-3|TRBV7-7
CASSFGFTDTQYF
>15|TRBJ2-7|TRBV3-1
CASSSRTVKTYEQYF
>13|TRBJ2-1|TRBV4-3
CASSQDWRGEQFF
>13|TRBJ2-7|TRBV28
CASIAGGSYEQYF
>15|TRBJ2-4|TRBV12-3/TRBV12-4
CASSLAGIAKNIQYF
>14|TRBJ1-2|TRBV7-2
CASSLVAPEHGYTF
>17|TRBJ2-1|TRBV28
CASSLQGKRVQKNEQFF
>14|TRBJ2-3|TRBV20-1
CSPARGSTTDTQYF
>16|TRBJ1-2|TRBV5-1
CASSLSWGDTNYGYTF
>16|TRBJ2-3|TRBV24-1
CATSDTAGGGTDTQYF
>13|TRBJ2-1|TRBV7-2
CASSSGMGDEQFF
>16|TRBJ1-5|TRBV3-1
CASSQGSGSRNQPQHF
>14|TRBJ2-5|TRBV12-5
CASGLTQHLETQYF
>14|TRBJ1-1|TRBV5-1
CASTLTETNTEAFF
>15|TRBJ1-1|TRBV18
CASSAQQGRSTEAFF
>13|TRBJ1-2|TRBV5-1
CASSLDANYGYTF
>17|TRBJ2-3|TRBV5-4
CASSFPSRGRAADTQYF
>13|TRBJ2-3|TRBV24-1
CATRDSGTDTQYF
>15|TRBJ2-5|TRBV9
CASSVMGLVQETQYF
>15|TRBJ1-5|TRBV19
CASSIDRGGNQPQHF
>15|TRBJ2-2|TRBV20-1
CSATTSGGGTGELFF
>15|TRBJ1-5|TRBV20-1
CSASIPGVSNQPQHF
>14|TRBJ1-1|TRBV20-1
CSARRTGMSTEAFF
>15|TRBJ1-6|TRBV6-5
CASSYVAGVDSPLHF
>14|TRBJ1-1|TRBV29-1
CSVEGQNMNTEAFF